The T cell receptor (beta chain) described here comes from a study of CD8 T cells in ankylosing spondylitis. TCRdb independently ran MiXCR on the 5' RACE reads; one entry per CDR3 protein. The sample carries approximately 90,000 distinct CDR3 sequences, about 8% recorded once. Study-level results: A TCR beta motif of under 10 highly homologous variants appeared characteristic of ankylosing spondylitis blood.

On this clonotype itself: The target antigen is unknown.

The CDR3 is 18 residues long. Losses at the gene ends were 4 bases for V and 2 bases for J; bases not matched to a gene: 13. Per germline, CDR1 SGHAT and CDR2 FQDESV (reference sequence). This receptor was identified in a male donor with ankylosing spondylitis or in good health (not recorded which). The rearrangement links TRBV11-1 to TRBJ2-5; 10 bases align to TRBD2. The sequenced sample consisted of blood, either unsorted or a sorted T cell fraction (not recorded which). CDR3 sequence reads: CASSSQRGVAGGQETQYF. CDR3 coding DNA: TGTGCCAGCAGCTCTCAACGTGGGGTAGCGGGGGGACAAGAGACCCAGTACTTC.